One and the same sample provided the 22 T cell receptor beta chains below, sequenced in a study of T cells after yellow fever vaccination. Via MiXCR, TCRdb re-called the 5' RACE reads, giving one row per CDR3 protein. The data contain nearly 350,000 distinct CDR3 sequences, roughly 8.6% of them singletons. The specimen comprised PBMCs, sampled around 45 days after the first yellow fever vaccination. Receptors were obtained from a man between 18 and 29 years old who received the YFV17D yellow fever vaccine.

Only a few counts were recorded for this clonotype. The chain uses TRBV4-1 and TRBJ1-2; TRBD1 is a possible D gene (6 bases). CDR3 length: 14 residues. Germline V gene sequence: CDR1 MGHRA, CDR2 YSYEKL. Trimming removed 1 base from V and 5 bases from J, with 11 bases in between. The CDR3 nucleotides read TGCGCCAGCAGCCAAGGTAACAGGGCGTATGGCTACACCTTC. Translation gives CASSQGNRAYGYTF.

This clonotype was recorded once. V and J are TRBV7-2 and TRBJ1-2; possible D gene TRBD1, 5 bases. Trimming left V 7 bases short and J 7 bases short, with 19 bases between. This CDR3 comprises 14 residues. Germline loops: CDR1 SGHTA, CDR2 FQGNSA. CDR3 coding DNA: TGTGCCAGCAAGGTGGGGCGGCGCACGGCTGGCTACACCTTC. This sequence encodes CASKVGRRTAGYTF.

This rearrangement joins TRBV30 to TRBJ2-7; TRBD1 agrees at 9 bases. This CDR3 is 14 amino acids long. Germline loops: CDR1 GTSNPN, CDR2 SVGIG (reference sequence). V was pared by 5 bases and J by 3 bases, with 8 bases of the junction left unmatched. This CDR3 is CAWGTGTGHYEQYF. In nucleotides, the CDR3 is TGTGCCTGGGGGACCGGGACAGGGCACTACGAGCAGTACTTC.

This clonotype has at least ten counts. The CDR3 reads CASSLGQGNDEQYV. The CDR3 DNA reads as TGTGCCAGCAGCCTCGGACAGGGAAATGACGAGCAGTACGTC. The chain recombines TRBV7-9 with TRBJ2-7; 8 positions match TRBD1. Germline values: CDR1 SEHNR, CDR2 FQNEAQ (reference sequence). J gave up 5 bases and V 5 bases, and 8 bases lay outside the gene matches. The length of the CDR3 is 14 residues.

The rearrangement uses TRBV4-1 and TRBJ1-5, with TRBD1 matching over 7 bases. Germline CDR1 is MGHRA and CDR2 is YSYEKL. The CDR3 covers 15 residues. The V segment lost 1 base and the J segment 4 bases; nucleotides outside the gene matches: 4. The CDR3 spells CASSQADRANQPQHF. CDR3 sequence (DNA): TGCGCCAGCAGCCAAGCAGACAGGGCAAATCAGCCCCAGCATTTT.

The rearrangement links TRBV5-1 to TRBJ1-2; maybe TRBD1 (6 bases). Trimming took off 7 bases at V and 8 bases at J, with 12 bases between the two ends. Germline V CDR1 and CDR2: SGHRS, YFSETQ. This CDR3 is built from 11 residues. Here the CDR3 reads CASGWGGGYTF. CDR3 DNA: TGCGCCAGCGGCTGGGGGGGCGGCTACACCTTC.

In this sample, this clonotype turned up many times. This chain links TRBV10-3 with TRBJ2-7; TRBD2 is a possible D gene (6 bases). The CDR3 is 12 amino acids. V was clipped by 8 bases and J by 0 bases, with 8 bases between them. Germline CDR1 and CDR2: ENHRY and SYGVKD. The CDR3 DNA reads TGTGCCATCGGGACTTCCTCCTACGAGCAGTACGTC. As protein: CAIGTSSYEQYV.

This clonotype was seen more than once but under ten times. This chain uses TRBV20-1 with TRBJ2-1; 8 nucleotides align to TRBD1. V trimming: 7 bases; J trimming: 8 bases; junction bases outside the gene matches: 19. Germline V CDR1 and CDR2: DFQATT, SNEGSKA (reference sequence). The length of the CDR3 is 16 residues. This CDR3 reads CSGQGLSSLNVYEQFF. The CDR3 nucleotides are TGCAGTGGACAGGGGCTATCTAGCCTTAATGTCTATGAGCAGTTCTTC.

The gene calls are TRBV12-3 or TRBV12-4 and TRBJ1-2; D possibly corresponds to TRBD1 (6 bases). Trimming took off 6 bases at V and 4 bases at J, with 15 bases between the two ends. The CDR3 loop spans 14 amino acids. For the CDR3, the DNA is TGTGCCAGCAGGCCAACAGGGTCCGGCTATGGCTACACCTTC. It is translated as CASRPTGSGYGYTF.

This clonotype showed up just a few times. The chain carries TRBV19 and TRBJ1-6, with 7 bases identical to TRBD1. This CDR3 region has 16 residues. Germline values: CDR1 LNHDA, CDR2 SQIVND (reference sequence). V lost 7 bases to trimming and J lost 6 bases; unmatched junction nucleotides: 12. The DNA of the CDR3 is TGTGCCAGTACCGCTCGTACCGGGACAGCTAATTCACCCCTCCACTTT. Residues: CASTARTGTANSPLHF.

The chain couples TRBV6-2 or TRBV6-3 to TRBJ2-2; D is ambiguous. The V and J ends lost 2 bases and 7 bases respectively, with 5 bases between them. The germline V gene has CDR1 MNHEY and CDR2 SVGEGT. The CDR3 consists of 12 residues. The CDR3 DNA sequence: TGTGCCAGCAGTTACGATCGCGGGGAGCTGTTTTTT. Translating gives CASSYDRGELFF.

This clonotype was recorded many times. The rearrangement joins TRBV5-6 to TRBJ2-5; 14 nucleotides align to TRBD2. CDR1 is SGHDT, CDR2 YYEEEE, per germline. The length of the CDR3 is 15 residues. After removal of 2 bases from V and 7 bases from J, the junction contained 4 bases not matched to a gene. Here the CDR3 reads CASSFGTSGGRTQYF. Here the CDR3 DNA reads TGTGCCAGCAGCTTCGGGACTAGCGGGGGTAGGACCCAGTACTTC.

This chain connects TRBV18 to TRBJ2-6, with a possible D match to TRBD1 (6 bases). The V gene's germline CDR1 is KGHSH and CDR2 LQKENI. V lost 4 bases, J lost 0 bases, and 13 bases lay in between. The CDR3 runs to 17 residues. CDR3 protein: CASSLGETGSGANVLTF. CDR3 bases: TGTGCCAGCTCACTAGGGGAGACAGGCTCTGGGGCCAACGTCCTGACTTTC.

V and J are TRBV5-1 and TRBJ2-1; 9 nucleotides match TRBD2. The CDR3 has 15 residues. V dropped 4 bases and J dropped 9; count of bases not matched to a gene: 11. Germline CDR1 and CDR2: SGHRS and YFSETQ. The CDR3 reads CASSGFGGGATEQFF. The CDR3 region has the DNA TGCGCCAGCAGCGGATTTGGCGGGGGGGCCACTGAGCAGTTCTTC. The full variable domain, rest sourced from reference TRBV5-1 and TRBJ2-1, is KAGVTQTPRYLIKTRGQQVTLSCSPISGHRSVSWYQQTPGQGLQFLFEYFSETQRNKGNFPGRFSGRQFSNSRSEMNVSTLELGDSALYLCASSGFGGGATEQFFGPGTRLTVL.

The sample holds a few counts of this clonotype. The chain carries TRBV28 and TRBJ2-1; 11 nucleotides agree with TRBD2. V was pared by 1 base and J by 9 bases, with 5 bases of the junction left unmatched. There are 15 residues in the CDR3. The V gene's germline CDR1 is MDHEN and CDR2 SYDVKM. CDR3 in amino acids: CASSLSRLAGSEQFF. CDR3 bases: TGTGCCAGCAGTTTATCAAGACTAGCGGGGAGTGAGCAGTTCTTC.

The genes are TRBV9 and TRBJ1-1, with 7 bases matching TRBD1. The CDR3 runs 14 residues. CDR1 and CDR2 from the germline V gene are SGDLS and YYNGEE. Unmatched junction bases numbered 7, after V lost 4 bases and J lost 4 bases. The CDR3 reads CASSTTGYTTEAFF. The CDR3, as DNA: TGTGCCAGCAGCACGACAGGGTATACCACTGAAGCTTTCTTT. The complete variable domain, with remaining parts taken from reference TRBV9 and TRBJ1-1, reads DSGVTQTPKHLITATGQRVTLRCSPRSGDLSVYWYQQSLDQGLQFLIQYYNGEERAKGNILERFSAQQFPDLHSELNLSSLELGDSALYFCASSTTGYTTEAFFGQGTRLTVV.

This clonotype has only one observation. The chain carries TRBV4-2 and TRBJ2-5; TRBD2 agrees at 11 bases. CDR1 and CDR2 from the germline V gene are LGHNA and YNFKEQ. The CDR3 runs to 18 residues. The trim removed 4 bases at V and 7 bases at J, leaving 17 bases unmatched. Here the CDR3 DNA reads TGTGCCAGCAGCCCAACTCTTGCTAGCGGGGGGACGTTAACGACCCAGTACTTC. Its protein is CASSPTLASGGTLTTQYF.

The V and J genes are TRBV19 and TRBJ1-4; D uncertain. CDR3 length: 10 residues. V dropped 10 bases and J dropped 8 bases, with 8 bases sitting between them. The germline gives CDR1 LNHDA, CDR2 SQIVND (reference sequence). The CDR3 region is CATRREKLFF. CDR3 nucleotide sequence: TGTGCCACTCGCCGCGAAAAACTGTTTTTT.

The DNA of the CDR3 is TGCGCCAGCAGCTTGGTTCCGGGTGCTCAAGAGACCCAGTACTTC. The encoded protein is CASSLVPGAQETQYF. J is TRBJ2-5 and V is TRBV5-1; the D is unclear. V lost 0 bases and J 2 bases, leaving 11 bases between the germline ends. CDR1 SGHRS and CDR2 YFSETQ come from the germline V gene. This CDR3 is 15 amino acids long. The variable domain in full, with the rest retrieved from reference TRBV5-1 and TRBJ2-5, is KAGVTQTPRYLIKTRGQQVTLSCSPISGHRSVSWYQQTPGQGLQFLFEYFSETQRNKGNFPGRFSGRQFSNSRSEMNVSTLELGDSALYLCASSLVPGAQETQYFGPGTRLLVL.

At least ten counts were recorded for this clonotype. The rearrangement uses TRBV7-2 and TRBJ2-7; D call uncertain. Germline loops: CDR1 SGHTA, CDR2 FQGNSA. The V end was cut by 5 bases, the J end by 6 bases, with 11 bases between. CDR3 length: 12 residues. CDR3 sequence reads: CASSLTTSEQYF. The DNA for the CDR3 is TGTGCCAGCAGCCTAACGACCTCCGAGCAGTACTTC.

The CDR3 nucleotides are TGTGCCAGCAGCTCGGCCGCTTACAATGAGCAGTTCTTC. Translating it yields CASSSAAYNEQFF. This chain links TRBV11-2 with TRBJ2-1, with D uncertain. Deletions cut 4 bases from V and 4 bases from J, with 8 bases between. This CDR3 comprises 13 residues. Germline assignment: CDR1 SGHAT and CDR2 FQNNGV.

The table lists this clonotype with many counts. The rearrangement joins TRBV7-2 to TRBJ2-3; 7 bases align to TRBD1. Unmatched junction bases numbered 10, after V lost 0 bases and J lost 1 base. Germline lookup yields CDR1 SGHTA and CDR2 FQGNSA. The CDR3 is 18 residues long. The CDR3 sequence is CASSLARNRGSGTDTQYF. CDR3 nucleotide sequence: TGTGCCAGCAGCTTAGCCCGCAACAGGGGAAGTGGCACAGATACGCAGTATTTT.